These 5 T cell receptor beta chains came from one sample sequenced in a study of control samples from healthy donors and cancer patients. Sequenced by immunoSEQ multiplex PCR; TCRdb stores in-frame clones only, minus some. The sample yields 70,000 or so clones, roughly 91% seen once. Sequencing was done on a sample of PBMCs. These receptors were taken from a man between 60 and 75 years old with lung cancer.

This clone appeared a single time. For the CDR3, the DNA is TGTGCCAGCTCAGTACAGGGGGCGAACACTGAAGCTTTCTTT. Its translation is CASSVQGANTEAFF. The chain carries TRBV18 and TRBJ1-1; 9 bases agree with TRBD1. The V segment lost 5 bases and the J segment 1 base; nucleotides outside the gene matches: 2. The CDR3 runs 14 residues. Germline V gives CDR1 KGHSH, CDR2 LQKENI. The full variable domain, in which reference TRBV18 and TRBJ1-1 provide the parts outside the CDR3, is NAGVMQNPRHLVRRRGQEARLRCSPMKGHSHVYWYRQLPEEGLKFMVYLQKENIIDESGMPKERFSAEFPKEGPSILRIQQVVRGDSAAYFCASSVQGANTEAFFGQGTRLTVV.

The chain has TRBV30 and TRBJ2-5; D may be TRBD2 (5 bases). The V gene lost 2 bases and the J gene lost 2 bases, with 12 bases spanning the gap. The germline CDR1 and CDR2 sequences are GTSNPN and SVGIG (reference sequence). The CDR3 runs 14 residues. CDR3 sequence reads: CAWSKEPGQETQYF. The CDR3 bases are TGTGCCTGGAGTAAGGAACCGGGGCAAGAGACCCAGTACTTC.

The J gene is TRBJ1-4, the V gene TRBV2; unclear D gene. Germline values: CDR1 SNHLY, CDR2 FYNNEI. The CDR3 contains 14 residues. Trimming left V 6 bases short and J 0 bases short, with 8 bases between. CDR3 sequence: CASRRDSTNEKLFF. The CDR3 nucleotides read TGTGCCAGCAGGAGAGACTCAACTAATGAAAAACTGTTTTTT.

The chain couples TRBV30 to TRBJ1-2; D not resolved. CDR1 and CDR2 from the germline V gene are GTSNPN and SVGIG (reference sequence). The CDR3 sequence is 13 residues long. The germline V and J ends were trimmed by 0 bases and 3 bases, with 8 bases remaining between them. The CDR3, as DNA: TGTGCCTGGAGTGTAAAGGGTGACTATGGCTACACCTTC. It specifies CAWSVKGDYGYTF.

J is TRBJ2-3 and V is TRBV14; the D gene is possibly TRBD2 (7 bases). Per germline, CDR1 SGHDN and CDR2 FVKESK. There are 16 residues in the CDR3. Trimming left V 5 bases short and J 2 bases short, with 17 bases between. CDR3 sequence (DNA): TGTGCCAGCAGCTTGGGAGGGGGGGTCAACACAGATACGCAGTATTTT. It codes for CASSLGGGVNTDTQYF.